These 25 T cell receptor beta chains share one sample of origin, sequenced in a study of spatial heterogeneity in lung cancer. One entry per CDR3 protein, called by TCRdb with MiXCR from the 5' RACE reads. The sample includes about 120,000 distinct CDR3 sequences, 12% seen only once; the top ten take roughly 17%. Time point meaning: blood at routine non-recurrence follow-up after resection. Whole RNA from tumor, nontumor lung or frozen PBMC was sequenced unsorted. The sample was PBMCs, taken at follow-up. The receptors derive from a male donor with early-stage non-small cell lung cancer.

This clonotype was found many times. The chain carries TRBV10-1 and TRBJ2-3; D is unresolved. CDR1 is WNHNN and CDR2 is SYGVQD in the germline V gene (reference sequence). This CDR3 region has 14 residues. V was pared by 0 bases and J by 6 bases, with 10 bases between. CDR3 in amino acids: CASSESGRPDTQYF. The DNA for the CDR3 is TGCGCCAGCAGTGAGTCTGGGCGGCCCGATACGCAGTATTTT.

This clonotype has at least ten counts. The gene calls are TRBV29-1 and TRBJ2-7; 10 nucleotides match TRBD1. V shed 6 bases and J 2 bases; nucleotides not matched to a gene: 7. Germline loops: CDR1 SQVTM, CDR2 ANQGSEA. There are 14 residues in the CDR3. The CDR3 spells CSVGQGDYTYEQYF. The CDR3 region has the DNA TGCAGCGTCGGACAGGGGGATTACACCTACGAGCAGTACTTC.

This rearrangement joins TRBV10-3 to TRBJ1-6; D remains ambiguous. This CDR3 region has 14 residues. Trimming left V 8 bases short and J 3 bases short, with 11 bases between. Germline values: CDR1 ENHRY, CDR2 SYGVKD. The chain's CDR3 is CAIAGGDYNSPLHF. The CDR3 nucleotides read TGTGCCATCGCAGGCGGAGACTATAATTCACCCCTCCACTTT.

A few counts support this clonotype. CDR3 region: CASSYASGDKYF. The CDR3 coding sequence is TGTGCCAGCAGTTATGCGTCAGGGGATAAGTACTTC. The chain has TRBV6-6 and TRBJ2-7; tentative D call: TRBD1 (6 bases). The germline V gene encodes CDR1 MNHNY and CDR2 SVGAGI (reference sequence). CDR3 length equals 12 residues. Trimming stripped 3 bases from V and 11 bases from J, with 14 bases between.

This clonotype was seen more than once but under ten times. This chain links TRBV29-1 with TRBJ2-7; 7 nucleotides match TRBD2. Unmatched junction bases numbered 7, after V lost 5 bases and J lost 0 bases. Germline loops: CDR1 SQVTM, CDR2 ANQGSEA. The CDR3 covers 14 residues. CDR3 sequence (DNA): TGCAGCGTTTACGAGGGGACTACCTCCTACGAGCAGTACTTC. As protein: CSVYEGTTSYEQYF.

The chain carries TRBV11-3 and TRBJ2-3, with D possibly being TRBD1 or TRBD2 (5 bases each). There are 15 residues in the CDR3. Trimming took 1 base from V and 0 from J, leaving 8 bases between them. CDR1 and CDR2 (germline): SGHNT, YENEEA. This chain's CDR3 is CASSLGDPSTDTQYF. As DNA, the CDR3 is TGTGCCAGCAGCTTAGGGGACCCCAGCACAGATACGCAGTATTTT.

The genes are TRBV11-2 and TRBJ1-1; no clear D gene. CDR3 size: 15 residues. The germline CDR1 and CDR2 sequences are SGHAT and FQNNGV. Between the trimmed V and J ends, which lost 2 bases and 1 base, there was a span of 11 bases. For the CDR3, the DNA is TGTGCCAGCAGCTTATCATCACAAACGAACACTGAAGCTTTCTTT. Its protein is CASSLSSQTNTEAFF.

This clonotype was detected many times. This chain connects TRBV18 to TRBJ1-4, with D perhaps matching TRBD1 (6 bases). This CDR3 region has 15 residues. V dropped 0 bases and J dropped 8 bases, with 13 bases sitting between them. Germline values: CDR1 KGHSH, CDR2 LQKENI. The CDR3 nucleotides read TGTGCCAGCTCACCACCGAACAGGGTGGGGGAAAAACTGTTTTTT. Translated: CASSPPNRVGEKLFF.

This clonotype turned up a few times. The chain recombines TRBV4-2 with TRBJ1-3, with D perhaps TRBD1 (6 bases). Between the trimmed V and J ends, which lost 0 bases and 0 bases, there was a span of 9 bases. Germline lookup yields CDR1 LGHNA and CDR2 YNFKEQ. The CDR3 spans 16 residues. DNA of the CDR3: TGTGCCAGCAGCCAAGACAGGGGCTACTCTGGAAACACCATATATTTT. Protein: CASSQDRGYSGNTIYF.

CDR3 sequence (DNA): TGTGCCAGCAGTTTAAGTGGTCTCCTGGGACGGGGCCACGAGCAGTACTTC. Protein product: CASSLSGLLGRGHEQYF. The V call is TRBV27, the J call TRBJ2-7; TRBD1 or TRBD2 may be the D gene (5 bases each). V gave up 2 bases and J gave up 5 bases, with 22 bases separating them. The CDR3 runs 17 residues. Germline V gives CDR1 MNHEY, CDR2 SMNVEV (reference sequence).

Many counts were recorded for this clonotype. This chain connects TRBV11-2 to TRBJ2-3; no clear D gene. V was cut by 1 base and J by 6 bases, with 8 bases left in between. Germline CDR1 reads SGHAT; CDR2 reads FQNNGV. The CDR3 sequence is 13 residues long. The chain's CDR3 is CASSLGLSDTQYF. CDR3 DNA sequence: TGTGCCAGCAGCTTAGGACTGTCGGATACGCAGTATTTT.

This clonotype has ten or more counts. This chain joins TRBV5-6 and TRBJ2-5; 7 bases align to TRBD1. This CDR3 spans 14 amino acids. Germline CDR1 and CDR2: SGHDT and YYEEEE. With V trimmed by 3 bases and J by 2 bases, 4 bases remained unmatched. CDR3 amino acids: CASSSGTVQETQYF. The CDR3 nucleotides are TGTGCCAGCAGCTCCGGGACAGTACAAGAGACCCAGTACTTC.

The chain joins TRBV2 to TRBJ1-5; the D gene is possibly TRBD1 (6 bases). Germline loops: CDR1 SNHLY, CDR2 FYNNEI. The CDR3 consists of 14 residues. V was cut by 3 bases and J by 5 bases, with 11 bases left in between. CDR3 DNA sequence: TGTGCCAGCAGTGACCGGCAGGGGTATCAGCCCCAGCATTTT. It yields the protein CASSDRQGYQPQHF. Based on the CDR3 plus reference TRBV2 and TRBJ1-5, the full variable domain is EPEVTQTPSHQVTQMGQEVILRCVPISNHLYFYWYRQILGQKVEFLVSFYNNEISEKSEIFDDQFSVERPDGSNFTLKIRSTKLEDSAMYFCASSDRQGYQPQHFGDGTRLSIL.

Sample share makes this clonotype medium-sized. The chain's CDR3 is CASSQVGTDTQYF. CDR3 in DNA: TGTGCCAGCAGCCAGGTGGGCACAGATACGCAGTATTTT. This chain links TRBV6-4 with TRBJ2-3, with D unresolved. The length of the CDR3 is 13 residues. Trimming cost V 6 bases and J 1 base, with 8 bases left between them. Germline CDR1 and CDR2: MRHNA and SNTAGT.

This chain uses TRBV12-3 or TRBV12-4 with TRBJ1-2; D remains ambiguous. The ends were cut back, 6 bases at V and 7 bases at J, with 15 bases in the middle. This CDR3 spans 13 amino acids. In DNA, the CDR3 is TGTGCCAGCAGAATGAGCGCCATCAGTGGCTACACCTTC. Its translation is CASRMSAISGYTF.

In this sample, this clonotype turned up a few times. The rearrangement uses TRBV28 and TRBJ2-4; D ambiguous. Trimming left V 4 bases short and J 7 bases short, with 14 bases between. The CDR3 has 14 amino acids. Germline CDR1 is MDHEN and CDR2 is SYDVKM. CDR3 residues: CASSSQSGGNIQYF. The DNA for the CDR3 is TGTGCCAGCAGTTCACAGTCCGGTGGTAACATTCAGTACTTC.

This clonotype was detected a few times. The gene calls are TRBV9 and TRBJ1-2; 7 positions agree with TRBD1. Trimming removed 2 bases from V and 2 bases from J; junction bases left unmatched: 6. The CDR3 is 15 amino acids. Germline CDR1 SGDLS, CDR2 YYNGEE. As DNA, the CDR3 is TGTGCCAGCAGCGTTTCACCGACAGGGAACTATGGCTACACCTTC. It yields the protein CASSVSPTGNYGYTF.

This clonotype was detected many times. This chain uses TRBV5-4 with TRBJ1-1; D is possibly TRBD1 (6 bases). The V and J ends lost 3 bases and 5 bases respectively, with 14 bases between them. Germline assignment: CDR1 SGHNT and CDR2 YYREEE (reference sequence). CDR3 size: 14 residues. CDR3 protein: CASSSQGRVTEAFF. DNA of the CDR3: TGTGCCAGCAGCTCCCAGGGGCGAGTGACTGAAGCTTTCTTT. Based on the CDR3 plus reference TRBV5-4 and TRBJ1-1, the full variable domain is ETGVTQSPTHLIKTRGQQVTLRCSSQSGHNTVSWYQQALGQGPQFIFQYYREEENGRGNFPPRFSGLQFPNYSSELNVNALELDDSALYLCASSSQGRVTEAFFGQGTRLTVV.

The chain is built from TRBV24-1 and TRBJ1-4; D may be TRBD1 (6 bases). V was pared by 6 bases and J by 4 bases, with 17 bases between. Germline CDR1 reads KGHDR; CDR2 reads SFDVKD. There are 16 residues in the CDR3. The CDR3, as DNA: TGTGCCACCAGTTCCCCCGGACAGCAGGTTAATGAAAAACTGTTTTTT. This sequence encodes CATSSPGQQVNEKLFF.

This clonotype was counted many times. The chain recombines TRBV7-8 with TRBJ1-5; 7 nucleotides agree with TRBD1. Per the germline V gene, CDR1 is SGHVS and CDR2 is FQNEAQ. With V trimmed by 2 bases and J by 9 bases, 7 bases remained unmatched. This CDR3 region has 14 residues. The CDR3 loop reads CASSLRTGPGPQHF. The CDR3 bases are TGTGCCAGCAGCTTAAGGACAGGCCCAGGGCCCCAGCATTTT.

The CDR3 loop is CSARGTEINNEQFF. DNA for the CDR3: TGCAGTGCTAGGGGGACTGAAATCAACAATGAGCAGTTCTTC. The V gene is TRBV20-1, the J gene TRBJ2-1; a possible D gene is TRBD2 (6 bases). The V end lost 3 bases, the J end lost 5 bases, and 14 bases lay between the germline ends. The germline V gene has CDR1 DFQATT and CDR2 SNEGSKA (reference sequence). CDR3 length equals 14 residues.

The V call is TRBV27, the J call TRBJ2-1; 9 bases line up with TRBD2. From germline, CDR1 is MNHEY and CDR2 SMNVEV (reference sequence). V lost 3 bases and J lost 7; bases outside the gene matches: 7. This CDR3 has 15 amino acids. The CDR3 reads CASSFGGGAWNEQFF. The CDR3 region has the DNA TGTGCCAGCAGTTTCGGCGGGGGGGCATGGAATGAGCAGTTCTTC.

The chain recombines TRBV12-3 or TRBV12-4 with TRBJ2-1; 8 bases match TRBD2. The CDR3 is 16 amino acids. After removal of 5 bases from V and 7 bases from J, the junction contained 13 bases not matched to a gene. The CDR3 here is CASSIPSGGGGNEQFF. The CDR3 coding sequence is TGTGCCAGCAGTATCCCCAGCGGGGGTGGAGGGAATGAGCAGTTCTTC.

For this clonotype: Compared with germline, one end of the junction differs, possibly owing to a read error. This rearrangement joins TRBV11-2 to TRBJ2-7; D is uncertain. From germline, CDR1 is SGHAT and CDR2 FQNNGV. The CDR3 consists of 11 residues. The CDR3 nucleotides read TGTGCCAGCAGCCACAGCCTGCGTAAGGACTTC. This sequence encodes CASSHSLRKDF.

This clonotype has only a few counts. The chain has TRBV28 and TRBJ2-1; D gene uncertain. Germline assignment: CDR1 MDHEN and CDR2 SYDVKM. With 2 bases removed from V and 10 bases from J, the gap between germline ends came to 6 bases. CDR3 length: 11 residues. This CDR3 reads CASSLPTEQFF. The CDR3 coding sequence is TGTGCCAGCAGTTTACCGACGGAGCAGTTCTTC.